This TCR beta chain was documented in a study of blood T cell repertoires in COVID-19. Study at large: Material from acute and convalescent COVID-19 was sourced from the United States, Italy and Spain. Sources were T cells, B-cell-depleted T cells, or PBMCs; the material itself was cDNA or gDNA.

This CDR3 is built from 16 residues. The trim removed 1 base at V and 8 bases at J, leaving 9 bases unmatched. Germline V gene data show CDR1 as SGHTA and CDR2 as FQGNSA. Clones were read by immunoSEQ multiplex PCR, and TCRdb kept only the in-frame ones, dropping some. The table records about 190,000 clones, around 79% of them present only once. The TCR originated in a man aged 50-60 years who had recovered from COVID-19. Sequenced sample: peripheral blood. The chain has TRBV7-2 and TRBJ2-1; 9 bases map to TRBD1. The CDR3 DNA is TGTGCCAGCAGCTTAGGGCCCCCGGACAGGGGCCATGAGCAGTTCTTC. Residues: CASSLGPPDRGHEQFF.